The rows below give T cell receptor beta chains drawn from one sample of a study of vaccination effects on CD4 cells after COVID-19. The assay was immunoSEQ multiplex PCR, and TCRdb's table has in-frame clones only and misses some. The sample holds about 74,000 clones, around 77% seen once. Their antigens are not known. This specimen was CD4+ T cells from PBMCs cultured without peptide, taken before COVID-19 vaccination. The receptors derive from a human donor who received a COVID-19 vaccine. The CDR3 runs from the conserved cysteine through the conserved F or W. The order of the fields is J gene, V gene, D gene, clone size, CDR3 DNA, CDR3 protein. The D gene is left open where the match is weak. Size tells how often a clone was seen (once, few, many) or the class of an expanded clone, and some rows leave it out.

TRBJ1-6 TRBV18 . . TGTGCCAGCTCAGCTACCATATTAATGGGGCGCAATTCACCCCTCCACTTT CASSATILMGRNSPLHF
TRBJ2-2 TRBV24-1 . . TGTGCCACCAGTGGGGAGAAGACGAAAGGGGTGAGCACCGGGGAGCTGTTTTTT CATSGEKTKGVSTGELFF
TRBJ2-6 TRBV4-1 . . TGCGCCAGCAGCCAGCCCAGCTCTGGGGCCAACGTCCTGACTTTC CASSQPSSGANVLTF
TRBJ2-3 TRBV5-1 TRBD2 . TGCGCCAGCAGCTTGTTGGCTAGCGGGAATCCCAACACAGATACGCAGTATTTT CASSLLASGNPNTDTQYF
TRBJ1-2 TRBV27 . . TGTGCCAGCAGTGAACACGGAGATGGCTACACCTTC CASSEHGDGYTF
TRBJ2-4 TRBV4-2 TRBD1 . TGTGCCAGCAGCTACAAAGGACAGGTTCTAGGAAACATTCAGTACTTC CASSYKGQVLGNIQYF
TRBJ2-1 TRBV10-3 . once TGTGCCATCACCGAAGGCGTCATGGGGGGTAAAGGGGGGGATGAGCAGTTCTTC CAITEGVMGGKGGDEQFF
TRBJ2-2 TRBV2 . few TGTGCCACTACCCTAGTGGGTAACACCGGGGAGCTGTTTTTT CATTLVGNTGELFF
TRBJ1-2 TRBV3-1/TRBV3-2 TRBD1 . TGTGCCAGCAGCCAATGGACAGGACGCTATGGCTACACCTTC CASSQWTGRYGYTF
TRBJ2-1 TRBV10-2 . . TGCGCCAGCAGGGACTTGAGCTACAATGAGCAGTTCTTC CASRDLSYNEQFF
TRBJ1-2 TRBV6-5 . . TGTGCCAGCAGAGTCCCCAACGGAGACTATGGCTACACCTTC CASRVPNGDYGYTF
TRBJ2-5 TRBV24-1 . . TGTGCCACCAGTACAGGACGGGGCCCTCACCGTGCCGAGACCCAGTACTTC CATSTGRGPHRAETQYF
TRBJ1-4 TRBV28 . . TGTGCCAGCAGTTCCGCAGGGGCGACTAATGAAAAACTGTTTTTT CASSSAGATNEKLFF
TRBJ1-2 TRBV11-2 TRBD1 . TGTGCCAGCAGCTCGTACAGGGGGCAGAACTATGGCTACACCTTC CASSSYRGQNYGYTF
TRBJ2-5 TRBV5-1 . . TGCGCCAGCAGCTTGGAGGGGCGGGAGACCCAGTACTTC CASSLEGRETQYF
TRBJ2-3 TRBV4-3 . . TGCGCCAGCAGGCACGACCGACGCACAGATACGCAGTATTTT CASRHDRRTDTQYF
TRBJ1-5 TRBV5-1 . . TGCGCCAGCAGCTTGGAAGGGGGCAATCAGCCCCAGCATTTT CASSLEGGNQPQHF
TRBJ1-4 TRBV18 TRBD1 . TGTGCCAGCTCACCAGTTACAGGGGGCACCGAAAAACTGTTTTTT CASSPVTGGTEKLFF
TRBJ2-5 TRBV24-1 TRBD1 . TGTGCCACCAGTAAACCGGGACAGGGGACAGAGACCCAGTACTTC CATSKPGQGTETQYF
TRBJ1-5 TRBV6-1 TRBD1 few TGTGCCAGCAGTGATTCGGGACAGGGCTCTCAGCCCCAGCATTTT CASSDSGQGSQPQHF
TRBJ2-2 TRBV28 . . TGTGCCAGCATGGACGTGAGTGGGAGACCCGGGGAGCTGTTTTTT CASMDVSGRPGELFF
TRBJ2-5 TRBV2 . . TGTGCCAGCCGGGACAACCAAGAGACCCAGTACTTC CASRDNQETQYF
TRBJ2-5 TRBV2 . few TGTGCCAGCAGTGATAGGGGTGGTGAGACCCAGTACTTC CASSDRGGETQYF
TRBJ2-3 TRBV7-2 TRBD2 . TGTGCCAGCAGCACCAGACTAGCAGGAAGCACAGATACGCAGTATTTT CASSTRLAGSTDTQYF
TRBJ1-1 TRBV2 TRBD1 . TGTGCCAGCACCGGGGACAGGGGGAACACTGAAGCTTTCTTT CASTGDRGNTEAFF
TRBJ1-2 TRBV15 . . TGTGCCACCAGGAGAGGGCTCTATGGCTACACCTTC CATRRGLYGYTF
TRBJ2-1 TRBV9 . . TGTGCCAGCAGCATTGGGGGGGCCCCCAATATAAATGAGCAGTTCTTC CASSIGGAPNINEQFF
TRBJ1-5 TRBV3-1/TRBV3-2 . . TGTGCCAGCAGCCCCGGGGGAGGGCCCAGAGATCAGCCCCAGCATTTT CASSPGGGPRDQPQHF
TRBJ1-1 TRBV10-3 . . TGTGCCATCACCCAAAGCGGGAACACTGAAGCTTTCTTT CAITQSGNTEAFF
TRBJ1-4 TRBV7-9 . . TGTGCCAGCAGCTTAGGCGTAGGGACGGCGGAAAAACTGTTTTTT CASSLGVGTAEKLFF
TRBJ1-2 TRBV18 . once TGTGCCAGCTCACCAGACAAGGACTATGGCTACACCTTC CASSPDKDYGYTF
TRBJ2-1 TRBV7-2 . . TGTGCCAGCAGTTACGGGCGTGGGAATGAGCAGTTCTTC CASSYGRGNEQFF
TRBJ1-2 TRBV10-1 TRBD1 . TGCGCCAGCAGCCGGGACAGGGAAGGCTACACCTTC CASSRDREGYTF
TRBJ2-3 TRBV14 . . TGTGCCAGCAGCCAAAGTATGGCAGATACGCAGTATTTT CASSQSMADTQYF
TRBJ1-5 TRBV30 TRBD1 . TGTGCCTGGAGTGGGGGACAGGGGAACCAGCCCCAGCATTTT CAWSGGQGNQPQHF
TRBJ2-1 TRBV10-1 TRBD2 . TGCGCCAGCATGGGTCTAGCGGGGACGGAGCAGTTCTTC CASMGLAGTEQFF
TRBJ2-3 TRBV19 . . TGTGCCAGTAGTATAGATTCGGAGGGGAGCACAGATACGCAGTATTTT CASSIDSEGSTDTQYF
TRBJ1-5 TRBV11-2 . . TGTGCCAGCAGTTTGACCCGCGTTAGCAATCAGCCCCAGCATTTT CASSLTRVSNQPQHF
TRBJ1-2 TRBV28 . . TGTGCCAGCAGTCTTACCGGACCAAACCTTAACTATGGCTACACCTTC CASSLTGPNLNYGYTF
TRBJ1-2 TRBV13 . . TGTGCCAGCAGCTTCAGGACCTATGGCTACACCTTC CASSFRTYGYTF
TRBJ2-2 TRBV7-2 TRBD1 . TGTGCCAGCAGCTCAAGGACAGGGGGCACCGGGGAGCTGTTTTTT CASSSRTGGTGELFF
TRBJ1-5 TRBV4-1 . once TGCGCCAGCAGCCAAGATATAGGGTATAGCAATCAGCCCCAGCATTTT CASSQDIGYSNQPQHF
TRBJ2-3 TRBV6-2/TRBV6-3 TRBD2 . TGTGCCAGCAGTTATTACGGACTAGCGGGGGGACTTAGCACAGATACGCAGTATTTT CASSYYGLAGGLSTDTQYF